This entry is about one TCR beta chain. Its antigen is unknown. Base qualities are not provided; no much larger clone lies one nucleotide away. Using the deep immunoSEQ assay, TCR CDR3 regions were amplified from genomic DNA by multiplex PCR. Extracted genomic DNA from each cell subset was distributed evenly across all wells of several immunoSEQ 96-well plates, and each plate was treated as a replicate. For sorted subsets, 200 to 250 ng of genomic DNA, equivalent to around 30,000 T cell genomes, went into each replicate PCR. Purified libraries were quantified with a Qubit 3.0 fluorometer, sized on a Bioanalyzer 2100, and re-quantified with the KAPA Library Quantification kit. A separate single-read 150-cycle Illumina NextSeq 550 flow cell was used to sequence each immunoSEQ 96-well plate. Per the original workflow: Because only junctional sequences without quality scores were contained in the immunoSEQ output, filtering matching that applied to full-length reads could not be performed. To assign V/J genes and CDR3, sequences were annotated using PyIR, a Python wrapper for IgBLAST v1.9, with IMGT germline references. Reads were removed for weak V/J assignments (E-value above 1e-6), missing CDR3, stop codons, out-of-frame junctions, or ambiguous translated residues. V3J clonotypes were defined by identical inferred V gene, J gene, and CDR3 amino acid sequence. Percentage overlap between repertoires was calculated by dividing the number of shared unique clonotypes by the size of the smaller repertoire. RTK rarefaction, the Chao1 estimator, and Recon v2.1 estimates of unobserved clonotypes were used to assess repertoire richness. For all TCRbeta clonotypes obtained by the gDNA method from several donors, generation probabilities were computed with OLGA. TCRdb obtained this table from immuneACCESS and retained in-frame rearrangements with V and J assigned. These tables miss some clones; where compared with another copy, unresolved V genes account for less than half of the shortfall, and the remainder is unexplained. From that table come the V and J calls and clone size; the DNA was used to work out D and trimming. This sample holds over 2 million clones; just under 95% were observed only once. The leading ten clones occupy about 0.41% of the sample.

The donors were healthy, HIV-negative adults who had no recently reported acute infections or vaccinations. Every donor was a Caucasian adult residing in Nashville, Tennessee, USA. CD4+ T cells were enriched through magnetic negative selection, after which naive cells were positively selected on CD45RA and the remaining negative fraction served as the memory subset. After blood collection by leukapheresis, PBMCs were isolated using Ficoll-Histopaque density gradient centrifugation and then cryopreserved in the vapor phase of liquid nitrogen. Analytical flow cytometry was used to check the purity and quantity of each magnetically sorted T cell population. Genomic DNA was isolated from each sorted fraction and quantified by UV absorbance on a Nanodrop 2000c. From the germline V gene, CDR1 is SGHDT and CDR2 is YYEEEE. Trimming costs V 0 bases and J 1 base, and their ends lie 7 bases apart. The CDR3 has 14 amino acids, counting the end cysteine and phenylalanine. This entry keeps only the CDR3 DNA: 42 bases, framed from base 1.

This entry belongs to a study of shared clonotypes between healthy human individuals (dated by TCRdb to 2020 to 2021). Turning to the overall study: A couple of women and a few men aged 18 to 49 years were included in the cohort. The study deeply sequenced blood TCR repertoires of five healthy adults to estimate repertoire size and the extent of clonotype sharing between individuals. For each donor, CD4 naive and CD4 memory were each given three plates, CD8 naive was given two plates, and CD8 memory was given one plate. To increase sequencing depth and limit assay-specific biases, different laboratories used diverse techniques to prepare libraries and sequence TCR repertoires. Each donor's leukapheresis produced roughly between about 0.8 and 8.9 billion PBMCs.

Beyond this particular receptor, the publication reports: The small number of donors limited the genetic and exposure-history diversity represented. Sharing across four donors was observed for about 5% of naive CD4, under 4% of naive CD8, about 2.3% of memory CD4, and about 0.38% of memory CD8 clonotypes. Pairwise subsampling indicated that sequencing depth was expected to affect the degree of clonotype sharing among donors. Larger estimated clonotype richness was generally found for naive subsets than for memory subsets. Higher generation probabilities were observed for clonotypes shared by all four sorted-subset donors than for non-shared clonotypes. Sampling was limited to blood, and TCR repertoires in tissue likely differ from TCR repertoires in blood. Rarefaction of sorted-subset datasets indicated incomplete sequencing despite the large sequencing depth.

Sequencing input: naive CD4+ T cells from PBMCs. The label giving this sample's cell subset or site can be read as: CD45RA+ positively selected. The rearrangement combines TRBV5-6 with TRBJ1-1, with the identity of the D gene unclear. This receptor was taken from a man aged 18 to 35 in good health. Some clones in this sample may be carry-over from other donors' samples. The CDR3 region reads CASSLDPANTEAFF. The DNA sequence is TGTGCCAGCAGCTTGGACCCCGCGAACACTGAAGCTTTCTTT.